Listed here is a single T cell receptor beta chain. Its antigen remains unknown. The CDR3 spans 14 residues. The V gene's germline CDR1 is SNHLY and CDR2 FYNNEI. V was shortened by 4 bases and J by 7 bases, with 16 bases between the two germline ends. This sample is drawn from a study of shared clonotypes between healthy human individuals. Findings and caveats of the study: Clonotype sharing among donors was expected to depend on sequencing depth.

Libraries were prepared by immunoSEQ multiplex PCR; TCRdb keeps only in-frame clonotypes and omits some of them. The sample yields 2 million to 3 million clones, roughly 93% seen once. V usage is TRBV2 and J usage is TRBJ2-5, with D perhaps TRBD2 (5 bases). Sequencing was performed on naive CD4+ T cells from PBMCs. The subset denotes: CD45RA+ positively selected. The sequence derives from a man aged 18 to 30 in good health. Some clones in this sample may be carry-over from other donors' samples. CDR3 in DNA: TGTGCCAGCAGTGCGGACGGACTTTATGGGACCCAGTACTTC. Translated: CASSADGLYGTQYF.